This T cell receptor (beta chain) is from a study of blood T cell repertoires in COVID-19 (dated by TCRdb to 2018 to 2021). At the level of the whole study: Collaborator samples came from the United States, Italy and Spain and covered acute and convalescent phases of COVID-19. The material from the prospective study consisted of cDNA or gDNA derived from T cells, B-cell-depleted T cells, or PBMCs. The dataset comprised deeply sampled blood TCRbeta repertoires from subjects exposed to, actively infected with, or recovered from COVID-19. The repertoires were released in a freely available public database meant as a resource for research on the immune response to SARS-CoV-2. The samples were drawn from the first 160 participants of the ongoing ImmuneRACE study and from 1,254 subjects provided by 6 global collaborators. Nearly every sample came with metadata listing a de-identified subject ID, COVID-19 status, age in years and sex. HLA class I and class II types, where available, came from metadata supplied by the sample provider rather than from assay-based typing.

Broader findings and caveats from the paper: The quantity of clinical and demographic metadata differed by source and by participant and was supplied without curation.

At one collaborating source in Seattle, patients were enrolled during active infection and were followed longitudinally through the course of disease. Collaborating institutions collected whole blood in K2EDTA tubes following their own protocols. For TCRbeta analysis, collaborators shipped samples as frozen whole blood, isolated PBMCs, or DNA extracted from either of those sample types. V is reduced by 6 bases and J by 4 bases, leaving a spacing of 10 bases between them. Sequences LGHNT (CDR1) and FRNRAP (CDR2) are obtained from the germline V gene. The CDR3, from cysteine to phenylalanine, totals 12 residues. The retained sequence is limited to the CDR3, 36 bases, with the frame set at the first base. The immunoSEQ Assay, a bias-controlled multiplex PCR, was used to amplify TCRbeta CDR3 regions from genomic DNA. The published analysis was carried out like this. Within the assay, amplification of reference gene primers was used to estimate how many nucleated cells each sample contained. To quantify the absolute abundance of each unique TCRbeta CDR3 rearrangement, sequence reads were collapsed and filtered. For each sample, productive Simpson clonality was calculated by taking the square root of Simpson's diversity index across productive rearrangements. Held by TCRdb, this immuneACCESS table contains in-frame sequences only and omits some clones. Under half of the omission traces to an unresolved V gene where checked; the cause of the rest is unknown. V and J calls and clone size follow that table, whereas D and trimming were derived from the DNA. For this sample the table gives a few hundred thousand clones, of which roughly 88% were detected only once. The leading ten clones occupy more than 8.5% of the sample.

About this clone itself: Its antigen remains unidentified. No base quality information exists; no much larger clone differs at one position.

This TCR was recovered from a woman aged 70 to 79 with COVID-19, enrolled during active disease. The sequence is built from TRBV12-5 and TRBJ2-7; confidence is insufficient to name the D gene. Sequencing input: peripheral blood. CDR3 reads: CASGHDIYEQYF. The base sequence is TGTGCTAGTGGACACGATATTTACGAGCAGTACTTC.